Listed below are T cell receptor beta chains from one sample, sequenced in a study of T cells in Graves' hyperthyroidism and ophthalmopathy. Each CDR3 protein gets one entry after TCRdb re-called the multiplex PCR reads with MiXCR. Of about 400,000 distinct CDR3 sequences listed, roughly an eighth are singletons. Sequencing was done on a sample of blood. The receptors derive from a woman between 18 and 30 years old with Graves' hyperthyroidism. CDR3s include the opening cysteine and the closing phenylalanine or tryptophan. The D gene is left open where the match is weak. Clone sizes are given selectively: once, few, many, or a class where the clone is expanded.

cdr3_aa	cdr3_nt	v_call	j_call	clone_size	d_call
CASSPPGAGGYEQYF	TGTGCCAGCAGTCCCCCGGGGGCGGGGGGCTACGAGCAGTACTTC	TRBV12-3/TRBV12-4	TRBJ2-7	many	TRBD2
CASTSSSWSGEQFF	TGTGCCAGCACGTCCTCTAGCTGGTCGGGTGAGCAGTTCTTC	TRBV2	TRBJ2-1	many	NA
CASRGRNEAFF	TGTGCCAGTCGTGGCCGGAATGAAGCTTTCTTT	TRBV19	TRBJ1-1	few	NA
CASSFGSTRETQYF	TGTGCCAGCAGCTTTGGGAGCACACGAGAGACCCAGTACTTC	TRBV11-2	TRBJ2-5	many	NA
CASSLVAGPEERKLFF	TGCGCCAGCAGCTTGGTGGCCGGGCCCGAAGAGCGAAAACTGTTTTTT	TRBV5-1	TRBJ1-4	many	NA
CRPQGNAEAFF	TGCAGACCGCAGGGGAACGCTGAAGCTTTCTTT	TRBV20-1	TRBJ1-1	many	NA
CSAIPGQGRQGQYF	TGCAGTGCTATTCCCGGACAGGGTCGTCAAGGGCAGTACTTC	TRBV20-1	TRBJ2-7	few	TRBD1
CASSDRGASYGYTF	TGTGCCAGCAGTGACAGGGGGGCCAGCTATGGCTACACCTTC	TRBV7-9	TRBJ1-2	many	TRBD1
CASRMTGVNEKLFF	TGTGCCAGCAGGATGACAGGGGTTAATGAAAAACTGTTTTTT	TRBV7-9	TRBJ1-4	many	TRBD1
CASSPGGAGAGGTGELFF	TGTGCCAGCAGCCCCGGGGGAGCAGGGGCGGGGGGCACCGGGGAGCTGTTTTTT	TRBV6-1	TRBJ2-2	few	TRBD2
CASSEAVGYEQYF	TGTGCCAGCAGTGAAGCGGTGGGATACGAGCAGTACTTC	TRBV6-1	TRBJ2-7	many	NA
CASSPGLAGPPFYEQYF	TGTGCCAGCAGCCCCGGACTAGCTGGCCCCCCGTTCTACGAGCAGTACTTC	TRBV11-3	TRBJ2-7	many	TRBD2
CSVERGGASTDTQYF	TGCAGCGTTGAGCGCGGGGGGGCTAGCACAGATACGCAGTATTTT	TRBV29-1	TRBJ2-3	many	TRBD2
CASGDDLNTGELFF	TGTGCCAGCGGGGACGATTTAAACACCGGGGAGCTGTTTTTT	TRBV6-4	TRBJ2-2	few	NA
CSASTSRVQPQHF	TGCAGTGCTAGTACTAGCAGGGTTCAGCCCCAGCATTTT	TRBV20-1	TRBJ1-5	many	NA
CASSEDSPAEQFF	TGCGCCAGCAGTGAGGACTCGCCGGCTGAGCAGTTCTTC	TRBV10-2	TRBJ2-1	many	NA
CASSYPGLGDTGELFF	TGTGCCAGCAGTTACCCGGGACTAGGGGACACCGGGGAGCTGTTTTTT	TRBV6-2/TRBV6-3	TRBJ2-2	few	TRBD2
CSATPWGNTGELFF	TGCAGTGCTACACCCTGGGGGAACACCGGGGAGCTGTTTTTT	TRBV20-1	TRBJ2-2	NA	NA
CASRNWGQMNTEAFF	TGTGCCAGTAGGAACTGGGGACAGATGAACACTGAAGCTTTCTTT	TRBV19	TRBJ1-1	NA	TRBD1
CASSFRDPGQDTQYF	TGCGCCAGCAGCTTTCGTGACCCGGGACAAGATACGCAGTATTTT	TRBV5-1	TRBJ2-3	NA	NA
CASSQTGLSYNEQFF	TGCGCCAGCAGCCAGACGGGACTATCCTACAATGAGCAGTTCTTC	TRBV4-1	TRBJ2-1	many	TRBD2
CASSPRPVPAYGYTF	TGTGCCAGCAGCCCAAGACCGGTCCCGGCCTATGGCTACACCTTC	TRBV3-1	TRBJ1-2	many	NA
CARGREDLNTEAFF	TGTGCCAGGGGGAGGGAGGACCTGAACACTGAAGCTTTCTTT	TRBV6-1	TRBJ1-1	many	NA
CASSQAQKTGVMTNEKLFF	TGTGCCAGCAGCCAAGCCCAGAAGACAGGGGTAATGACTAATGAAAAACTGTTTTTT	TRBV3-1	TRBJ1-4	few	TRBD1
CASSRHQLAKNIQYF	TGTGCCAGCAGTCGACACCAACTAGCCAAAAACATTCAGTACTTC	TRBV28	TRBJ2-4	many	NA
CASRGRRVTNNLPYGYTF	TGTGCCAGCAGGGGACGGAGGGTAACCAACAACCTCCCCTATGGCTACACCTTC	TRBV2	TRBJ1-2	many	NA
CASSPMTYNSPLHF	TGTGCCAGCAGCCCGATGACTTATAATTCACCCCTCCACTTT	TRBV7-2	TRBJ1-6	NA	NA
CATSDLTRTGELFF	TGTGCCACCAGTGATTTGACGAGGACCGGGGAGCTGTTTTTT	TRBV24-1	TRBJ2-2	many	NA
CASSLALGTRGGNEQFF	TGTGCCAGCAGCTTAGCCCTCGGGACTAGGGGTGGCAATGAGCAGTTCTTC	TRBV7-9	TRBJ2-1	many	TRBD2
CASASSGPLFF	TGTGCCAGCGCATCCTCGGGACCCCTGTTTTTT	TRBV12-3/TRBV12-4	TRBJ1-4	many	NA
CASSPQQGLGTEAFF	TGTGCCAGCAGCCCACAACAGGGGCTGGGCACTGAAGCTTTCTTT	TRBV7-2	TRBJ1-1	many	TRBD1
CASSYRGATEAFF	TGTGCCAGCAGCTACAGGGGGGCCACTGAAGCTTTCTTT	TRBV7-8	TRBJ1-1	NA	TRBD1
CASSLVPYEQYF	TGTGCCAGCAGCCTTGTCCCCTACGAGCAGTACTTC	TRBV5-6	TRBJ2-7	many	NA
CASSIEQYSDQPQHF	TGTGCCAGTAGTATAGAACAGTATAGCGATCAGCCTCAGCATTTT	TRBV19	TRBJ1-5	NA	NA
CSAGQGFSNQPQHF	TGCAGTGCCGGACAGGGGTTTTCGAATCAGCCCCAGCATTTT	TRBV20-1	TRBJ1-5	many	TRBD1
CASSPILRENTGELFF	TGTGCCAGTAGCCCAATTCTGCGGGAGAACACCGGGGAGCTGTTTTTT	TRBV19	TRBJ2-2	many	NA
CASSLGGTNEQFF	TGTGCCAGCAGCTTAGGGGGTACTAATGAGCAGTTCTTC	TRBV7-8	TRBJ2-1	many	NA
CASTPGTAYNEQFF	TGTGCCAGCACCCCCGGGACAGCATACAATGAGCAGTTCTTC	TRBV28	TRBJ2-1	many	TRBD1
CASRGVSRHEKLFF	TGCGCCAGCAGAGGTGTATCCCGACATGAAAAACTGTTTTTT	TRBV4-1	TRBJ1-4	NA	NA
CATRDVRDRDPYEQYF	TGTGCCACCAGGGATGTCCGGGACAGGGATCCCTACGAGCAGTACTTC	TRBV24-1	TRBJ2-7	many	TRBD1
CASSSLAGGQETQYF	TGTGCCAGCAGTTCGCTAGCGGGAGGCCAAGAGACCCAGTACTTC	TRBV28	TRBJ2-5	many	TRBD2
CAWSAGSGSNEKLFF	TGTGCCTGGAGCGCAGGAAGCGGGAGTAATGAAAAACTGTTTTTT	TRBV30	TRBJ1-4	NA	NA
CASSEQGQGTGELFF	TGTGCCAGCAGTGAACAGGGACAGGGCACCGGGGAGCTGTTTTTT	TRBV2	TRBJ2-2	many	TRBD1
CASSDGPSGRLDEQYF	TGCGCCAGCAGCGACGGGCCTAGCGGGAGACTCGACGAGCAGTACTTC	TRBV5-1	TRBJ2-7	few	TRBD2
CASSYSPGEQYF	TGTGCCAGCAGCTATTCCCCAGGGGAGCAGTACTTC	TRBV7-2	TRBJ2-7	many	NA
CASSPRLKETQYF	TGTGCCAGCAGCCCCCGGTTAAAAGAGACCCAGTACTTC	TRBV7-3	TRBJ2-5	many	NA
CASSLVLFGVSSYNEQFF	TGTGCCAGCAGCTTAGTTTTATTCGGCGTAAGCTCCTACAATGAGCAGTTCTTC	TRBV7-2	TRBJ2-1	many	NA
CASSIPQETQYF	TGTGCCAGTAGTATACCCCAAGAGACCCAGTACTTC	TRBV19	TRBJ2-5	NA	NA
CASSLERSNTGELFF	TGTGCCAGCAGCTTAGAGCGGTCGAACACCGGGGAGCTGTTTTTT	TRBV7-2	TRBJ2-2	many	NA
CASSRGQGASYEQYF	TGCGCCAGCAGCCGAGGACAGGGGGCTTCCTACGAGCAGTACTTC	TRBV4-3	TRBJ2-7	many	TRBD1
CSVVSLGQLRGYTF	TGCAGCGTTGTTAGTCTGGGACAGCTTCGAGGCTACACCTTC	TRBV29-1	TRBJ1-2	NA	TRBD1
CASSLRGPGDYGYTF	TGTGCCAGCAGTCTCCGGGGGCCCGGGGACTATGGCTACACCTTC	TRBV27	TRBJ1-2	many	NA
CASSPNRGHTEAFF	TGTGCCAGCTCCCCCAACAGGGGGCACACTGAAGCTTTCTTT	TRBV2	TRBJ1-1	many	TRBD1